This T cell receptor (beta chain) was observed in a study of cytomegalovirus exposure and HLA in healthy donors. Study-wide results and limits: Serostatus for CMV was the only available immune exposure information. Fewer N-insertions than the roughly 630-donor mean were reportedly shown by an Asian-associated ancestry cluster in a later analysis.

Use of 60 Vbeta and 13 Jbeta primers characterized the PCR. Libraries were prepared by immunoSEQ multiplex PCR; TCRdb keeps only in-frame clonotypes and omits some of them. In the table there are some 87,000 clones, roughly 80% of which are singletons. Germline loops: CDR1 SGHRS, CDR2 YFSETQ. The CDR3 is 14 residues long. V shed 2 bases and J 2 bases; nucleotides not matched to a gene: 3. To note about this clone: Its target is unknown.

The chain joins TRBV5-1 to TRBJ2-5, with 7 bases aligning to TRBD2. Material: PBMCs. The TCR comes from a woman in her thirties or forties in good health and CMV-seropositive. CDR3 nucleotide sequence: TGCGCCAGCAGCTTTGGGAGGGGACAAGAGACCCAGTACTTC. As protein: CASSFGRGQETQYF.